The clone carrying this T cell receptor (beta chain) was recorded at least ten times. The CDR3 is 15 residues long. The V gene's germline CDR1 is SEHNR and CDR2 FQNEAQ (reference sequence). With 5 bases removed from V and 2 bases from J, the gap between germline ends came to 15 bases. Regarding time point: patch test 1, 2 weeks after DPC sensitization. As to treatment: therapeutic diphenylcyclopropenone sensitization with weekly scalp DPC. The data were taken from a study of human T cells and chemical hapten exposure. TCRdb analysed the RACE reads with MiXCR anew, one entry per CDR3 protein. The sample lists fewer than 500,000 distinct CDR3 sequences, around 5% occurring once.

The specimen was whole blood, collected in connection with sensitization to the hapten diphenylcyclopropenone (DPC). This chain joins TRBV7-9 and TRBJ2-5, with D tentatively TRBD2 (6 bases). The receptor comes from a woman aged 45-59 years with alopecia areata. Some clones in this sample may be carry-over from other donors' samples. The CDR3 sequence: CASSPLGTLQETQYF. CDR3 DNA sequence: TGTGCCAGCAGCCCGCTCGGGACTTTACAAGAGACCCAGTACTTC.